Below are 29 T cell receptor beta chains sequenced from a single sample in a study of CD8+ T cells in alopecia areata. RNA was extracted and reverse transcribed into cDNA as the sequencing template. Measured with immunoSEQ multiplex PCR; TCRdb has only the in-frame clones, and not every one. This repertoire shows about 200,000 clones, around two fifths found once; its top ten account for 0.48%. Treatment described: oral pan-JAK inhibitor, 5-10 mg twice daily. The input for sequencing was CD4+ T cells sorted from blood, taken between weeks 30 and 35, from a patient treated with tofacitinib. These receptors originate from a human donor with alopecia areata.

This clone appeared a few times. The genes are TRBV18 and TRBJ2-1; 8 bases line up with TRBD1. The germline V gene has CDR1 KGHSH and CDR2 LQKENI. Germline trimming cut 0 bases from V and 4 bases from J; bases unmatched to any gene: 2. The CDR3 extends over 15 amino acids. The CDR3 is CASSPPTGDYNEQFF. The CDR3 DNA follows: TGTGCCAGCTCACCACCGACAGGGGATTACAATGAGCAGTTCTTC. Using reference TRBV18 and TRBJ2-1 for the parts outside the CDR3, the full variable domain is NAGVMQNPRHLVRRRGQEARLRCSPMKGHSHVYWYRQLPEEGLKFMVYLQKENIIDESGMPKERFSAEFPKEGPSILRIQQVVRGDSAAYFCASSPPTGDYNEQFFGPGTRLTVL.

This clone has just a few counts. The genes are TRBV7-6 and TRBJ2-7, with 10 positions matching TRBD1. The CDR3 runs 16 residues. CDR1 and CDR2 (germline): SGHVS, FNYEAQ. The ends lost 3 bases at V and 2 bases at J; junction bases unmatched: 7. In DNA, the CDR3 is TGTGCCAGCAGCTTGGGTACTGGACAGGGGGCCTACGAGCAGTACTTC. It encodes CASSLGTGQGAYEQYF. The complete variable domain, with remaining parts taken from reference TRBV7-6 and TRBJ2-7, reads GAGVSQSPRYKVTKRGQDVALRCDPISGHVSLYWYRQALGQGPEFLTYFNYEAQQDKSGLPNDRFSAERPEGSISTLTIQRTEQRDSAMYRCASSLGTGQGAYEQYFGPGTRLTVT.

This clone occurred many times. The chain joins TRBV6-5 to TRBJ2-3, with 10 bases matching TRBD2. V shed 2 bases and J 4 bases; nucleotides not matched to a gene: 6. The CDR3 is made up of 16 amino acids. Germline assignment: CDR1 MNHEY and CDR2 SVGAGI. CDR3 residues: CASSYKPAGGSDTQYF. CDR3 bases: TGTGCCAGCAGTTACAAGCCAGCGGGAGGGTCAGATACGCAGTATTTT.

This chain connects TRBV12-5 to TRBJ2-2; 8 bases align to TRBD1. The CDR3 covers 16 residues. V trimming: 6 bases; J trimming: 1 base; junction bases outside the gene matches: 7. CDR1 is LGHNT, CDR2 FRNRAP, per germline. CDR3 coding DNA: TGTGCTAGTGGCCCTGGGGACAGGTGGAACACCGGGGAGCTGTTTTTT. Its translation is CASGPGDRWNTGELFF. Looking up the rest from reference TRBV12-5 and TRBJ2-2 gives the full variable domain: DARVTQTPRHKVTEMGQEVTMRCQPILGHNTVFWYRQTMMQGLELLAYFRNRAPLDDSGMPKDRFSAEMPDATLATLKIQPSEPRDSAVYFCASGPGDRWNTGELFFGEGSRLTVL.

This clone has a handful of counts. The J gene is TRBJ2-7, the V gene TRBV7-9; D ambiguous. V was cut by 5 bases and J by 6 bases, with 17 bases left in between. Germline V lookup: CDR1 SEHNR, CDR2 FQNEAQ (reference sequence). The CDR3 has 14 amino acids. CDR3 nucleotide sequence: TGTGCCAGCAGCATAGGTCAACTCAAGGGCGAGCAGTACTTC. Its translation is CASSIGQLKGEQYF.

This clone was observed a few times. The rearrangement uses TRBV28 and TRBJ1-2; 7 bases match TRBD1. The J segment lost 0 bases and the V segment lost 5 bases, leaving 6 bases of the junction unmatched. CDR1 MDHEN and CDR2 SYDVKM come from the germline V gene. The CDR3 runs 15 residues. The CDR3 DNA is TGTGCCAGCAGTCCCTTGGACAGGACTAACTATGGCTACACCTTC. Amino acid sequence: CASSPLDRTNYGYTF.

This clone came up a few times. The chain couples TRBV19 to TRBJ1-2; 9 bases are shared with TRBD1. V shed 10 bases, J shed 2 bases, and the junction held 11 bases outside the gene matches. CDR3 size: 15 residues. CDR1 is LNHDA and CDR2 is SQIVND in the germline V gene (reference sequence). The CDR3 region is CATKRTGDGNYGYTF. Written as DNA, the CDR3 is TGTGCCACCAAAAGGACAGGGGACGGGAACTATGGCTACACCTTC.

The sample holds a few counts of this clone. The J gene is TRBJ1-5, the V gene TRBV6-1; 7 bases line up with TRBD1. The CDR3 extends over 16 amino acids. Germline V gene sequence: CDR1 MNHNS, CDR2 SASEGT. Trimming at V came to 4 bases and at J to 0 bases, leaving 6 bases not matched to a gene. CDR3 sequence (DNA): TGTGCCAGCAGTGCCGGGACAGTTTATAGCAATCAGCCCCAGCATTTT. As protein: CASSAGTVYSNQPQHF.

Concerning this clone: Sequence at one end of the junction differs from germline and may be a read error. The chain joins TRBV5-6 to TRBJ2-5, with D tentatively TRBD2 (6 bases). The CDR3 totals 16 residues. In germline, CDR1 is SGHDT, CDR2 YYEEEE. The CDR3 region has the DNA TGTGCCAGCAGTTTGGGGCCCGGGAGCCAGTGGAGGACCCAGTACTTC. It encodes CASSLGPGSQWRTQYF.

This clone was detected a few times. The CDR3 protein is CASSHGQGASGELFF. CDR3 nucleotide sequence: TGCGCCAGCAGCCACGGACAGGGGGCGTCCGGGGAGCTGTTTTTT. The chain is built from TRBV5-1 and TRBJ2-2, with 11 bases fitting TRBD1. Germline CDR1 and CDR2: SGHRS and YFSETQ. The CDR3 has 15 residues. The trim removed 4 bases at V and 6 bases at J, leaving 5 bases unmatched.

V usage is TRBV9 and J usage is TRBJ2-1, with D tentatively TRBD1 (5 bases). Per germline, CDR1 SGDLS and CDR2 YYNGEE. The CDR3 length is 14 residues. V gave up 4 bases and J gave up 6 bases, with 14 bases separating them. The CDR3 coding sequence is TGTGCCAGCAGCCCCAGGGTGCCCGCCAATGAGCAGTTCTTC. It codes for CASSPRVPANEQFF.

This clone was detected a few times. The chain links TRBV7-3 to TRBJ1-1, with D possibly matching TRBD1 (6 bases). The germline V and J ends were trimmed by 5 bases and 1 base, with 11 bases remaining between them. This CDR3 comprises 14 residues. CDR1 is SGHTA and CDR2 is FQGTGA in the germline V gene. The CDR3 nucleotides read TGTGCCAGCAGCACAGGACAGAGGAACACTGAAGCTTTCTTT. Its translation is CASSTGQRNTEAFF.

This clone was counted many times. The V gene is TRBV7-9, the J gene TRBJ2-5; D is possibly TRBD2 (6 bases). V was clipped by 3 bases and J by 2 bases, with 13 bases between them. Per germline, CDR1 SEHNR and CDR2 FQNEAQ (reference sequence). The CDR3 is 15 residues long. The CDR3 here is CASSLLEGPQETQYF. The CDR3, as DNA: TGTGCCAGCAGCTTGTTGGAGGGACCACAAGAGACCCAGTACTTC.

The chain employs TRBV20-1 and TRBJ2-3; D might be TRBD2 (5 bases). Per germline, CDR1 DFQATT and CDR2 SNEGSKA (reference sequence). The CDR3 runs to 11 residues. V lost 5 bases to trimming and J lost 5 bases, with 8 bases between them. CDR3 protein: CSAPGGDTQYF. Here the CDR3 DNA reads TGCAGTGCTCCCGGAGGAGATACGCAGTATTTT.

CDR3 sequence reads: CASSRDRGSPEAFF. In DNA form, the CDR3 reads TGTGCCAGCAGCCGGGACAGGGGGTCCCCTGAAGCTTTCTTT. This chain connects TRBV7-9 to TRBJ1-1; 11 bases fit TRBD1. V dropped 5 bases and J dropped 6; count of bases not matched to a gene: 5. The CDR3 covers 14 residues. Germline-derived CDR1 and CDR2 are SEHNR and FQNEAQ (reference sequence).

This clone was picked up a small number of times. This sequence joins TRBV6-5 and TRBJ1-2, with TRBD1 matching 7 bases. Trimming cost V 8 bases and J 7 bases; bases outside gene matches: 7. Germline CDR1 is MNHEY and CDR2 is SVGAGI. This CDR3 region has 12 residues. The CDR3 spells CASSDNRGGYTF. The CDR3 nucleotides read TGTGCCAGCTCGGATAACAGGGGTGGCTACACCTTC.

This clone was counted between two and nine times. The V gene is TRBV7-3, the J gene TRBJ1-1; D might be TRBD1 (6 bases). V shed 4 bases and J shed 5 bases, with 11 bases lying between them. Germline V gene lookup returns CDR1 SGHTA and CDR2 FQGTGA. This CDR3 is built from 13 residues. The CDR3 loop is CASSSNRETEAFF. As DNA, the CDR3 is TGTGCCAGCAGCTCCAACAGGGAGACTGAAGCTTTCTTT.

Here the CDR3 DNA reads TGTGCCAGCAGCTTCAACCTAGACCAAGAGACCCAGTACTTC. This gives the protein CASSFNLDQETQYF. This chain joins TRBV7-9 and TRBJ2-5, with D hard to call. V was pared by 3 bases and J by 0 bases, with 8 bases between. Germline CDR1 SEHNR, CDR2 FQNEAQ (reference sequence). This CDR3 comprises 14 residues.

This rearrangement joins TRBV7-9 to TRBJ2-6; TRBD2 is a possible D gene (5 bases). V was shortened by 0 bases and J by 11 bases, with 11 bases between the two germline ends. CDR3 size: 14 residues. Germline V gene lookup returns CDR1 SEHNR and CDR2 FQNEAQ (reference sequence). The CDR3 nucleotides are TGTGCCAGCAGCTTAGCCCGGAGGAGCGACGTCCTGACTTTC. Translated, it gives CASSLARRSDVLTF. Drawing the rest from reference TRBV7-9 and TRBJ2-6, the complete variable domain is DTGVSQNPRHKITKRGQNVTFRCDPISEHNRLYWYRQTLGQGPEFLTYFQNEAQLEKSRLLSDRFSAERPKGSFSTLEIQRTEQGDSAMYLCASSLARRSDVLTFGAGSRLTVL.

This rearrangement joins TRBV6-5 to TRBJ1-2, with D maybe TRBD1 (6 bases). V dropped 2 bases and J dropped 6 bases, with 16 bases sitting between them. The V gene's germline CDR1 is MNHEY and CDR2 SVGAGI. The CDR3 contains 15 residues. The CDR3 loop reads CASSYDRSRGDGYTF. The CDR3 nucleotides read TGTGCCAGCAGTTACGACCGGTCCAGGGGCGATGGCTACACCTTC.

This clone was seen only a few times. The chain carries TRBV9 and TRBJ2-3, with a tentative D call TRBD2 (5 bases). The CDR3 is made up of 15 amino acids. Germline V lookup: CDR1 SGDLS, CDR2 YYNGEE. Trimming took 0 bases from V and 2 from J, leaving 10 bases between them. CDR3 DNA: TGTGCCAGCAGCGTAGGATTAGCGTCCACAGATACGCAGTATTTT. The encoded protein is CASSVGLASTDTQYF. Combining the CDR3 with reference TRBV9 and TRBJ2-3 gives the whole variable domain DSGVTQTPKHLITATGQRVTLRCSPRSGDLSVYWYQQSLDQGLQFLIQYYNGEERAKGNILERFSAQQFPDLHSELNLSSLELGDSALYFCASSVGLASTDTQYFGPGTRLTVL.

This chain uses TRBV6-5 with TRBJ2-3, with D tentatively TRBD1 (6 bases). The V end was cut by 10 bases, the J end by 5 bases, with 13 bases between. This CDR3 has 12 residues. Germline CDR1 is MNHEY and CDR2 is SVGAGI. CDR3 in amino acids: CATSRGLDTQYF. The DNA of the CDR3 is TGTGCCACCTCAAGGGGGTTAGATACGCAGTATTTT.

The rearrangement uses TRBV29-1 and TRBJ1-3; no firm D call. Trimming removed 6 bases from V and 2 bases from J, with 5 bases in between. Germline loops: CDR1 SQVTM, CDR2 ANQGSEA. This CDR3 contains 11 residues. CDR3 bases: TGCAGCGTACGAACTGGAAACACCATATATTTT. Its translation is CSVRTGNTIYF.

This clone was detected a few times. V is TRBV29-1 and J is TRBJ1-1; D unclear. The CDR3 totals 13 residues. Trimming shortened V by 4 bases and J by 0 bases, and 9 bases separated the two germline ends. The V gene's germline CDR1 is SQVTM and CDR2 ANQGSEA. This CDR3 reads CSVAMAMNTEAFF. The CDR3 bases are TGCAGCGTTGCCATGGCAATGAACACTGAAGCTTTCTTT.

V is TRBV19 and J is TRBJ2-3; TRBD1 matches 7 bases. The ends lost 2 bases at V and 0 bases at J; junction bases unmatched: 5. CDR3 size: 16 residues. Germline CDR1 is LNHDA and CDR2 is SQIVND (reference sequence). The CDR3 sequence: CASSIRDRPSTDTQYF. The CDR3 DNA follows: TGTGCCAGTAGTATACGGGACAGACCTAGCACAGATACGCAGTATTTT.

This clone showed up just a few times. The V and J genes are TRBV5-4 and TRBJ1-1; no clear D gene. Looked up from germline, CDR1 is SGHNT and CDR2 is YYREEE (reference sequence). The CDR3 length is 12 residues. V was cut by 1 base and J by 5 bases, with 6 bases left in between. The CDR3 reads CASSLMETEAFF. The CDR3 nucleotides read TGTGCCAGCAGCTTGATGGAGACTGAAGCTTTCTTT.

The chain recombines TRBV7-9 with TRBJ2-5; 10 nucleotides match TRBD2. Germline lookup yields CDR1 SEHNR and CDR2 FQNEAQ (reference sequence). The junction had 2 bases not matched to a gene; V was cut back by 4 bases and J by 3 bases. This CDR3 is built from 14 residues. CDR3 amino acids: CASSSSGSEETQYF. The CDR3 DNA reads TGTGCCAGCAGCTCTAGCGGGAGTGAAGAGACCCAGTACTTC.

The gene calls are TRBV29-1 and TRBJ2-5, with 7 bases fitting TRBD1. The trim removed 5 bases at V and 4 bases at J, leaving 7 bases unmatched. Germline-derived CDR1 and CDR2 are SQVTM and ANQGSEA. The CDR3 length is 13 residues. The CDR3 coding sequence is TGCAGCGTTAGACAGGGTGGGGGAGAGACCCAGTACTTC. Protein sequence: CSVRQGGGETQYF. Drawing the rest from reference TRBV29-1 and TRBJ2-5, the complete variable domain is SAVISQKPSRDICQRGTSLTIQCQVDSQVTMMFWYRQQPGQSLTLIATANQGSEATYESGFVIDKFPISRPNLTFSTLTVSNMSPEDSSIYLCSVRQGGGETQYFGPGTRLLVL.

Comment on this clone: Within the sample, other DNA sequences also encode this same CDR3. V usage is TRBV30 and J usage is TRBJ1-5; tentative D call: TRBD1 (6 bases). The germline gives CDR1 GTSNPN, CDR2 SVGIG (reference sequence). The CDR3 runs to 14 residues. V lost 3 bases, J lost 6 bases, and 15 bases lay in between. CDR3 nucleotide sequence: TGTGCCTGGAGAGAACAGGGAAACGGTCAGCCCCAGCATTTT. Encoded protein: CAWREQGNGQPQHF.